The rows below give T cell receptor beta chains drawn from one sample of a study of glioma-infiltrating T cells. TCRdb redid the calling of the multiplex PCR reads with MiXCR, one entry per CDR3 protein. This table holds some 85,000 distinct CDR3 sequences, about 23% found once. The material sequenced was glioma tissue, nonneoplastic brain tissue, or PBMCs (not recorded which). The receptor set was obtained from a human donor with low-grade glioma or glioblastoma, undergoing nonglioma brain surgery, or in good health (not recorded which). Both conserved end residues are part of each CDR3. D genes are given only for firm matches. Clone size is not always given. Where it is, it says once, few, many or a class for expanded clones.

TRBJ2-5	many	-	TRBV15	TGTGCCACCAGCAGGGCGGGGTTCTATAACCAAGAGACCCAGTACTTC	CATSRAGFYNQETQYF
TRBJ2-3	-	-	TRBV12-3/TRBV12-4	TGTGCCAGCAGTTGGGCCCTCCGCACGGATACGCAGTATTTT	CASSWALRTDTQYF
TRBJ1-1	many	-	TRBV12-3/TRBV12-4	TGTGCCAGCAGTTCCGAGGGGTGGACTGAAGCTTTCTTT	CASSSEGWTEAFF
TRBJ1-5	many	-	TRBV25-1	TGTGCCAGCAGTGACCAGGGGAGCCATCAGCCCCAGCATTTT	CASSDQGSHQPQHF
TRBJ1-2	many	TRBD1	TRBV20-1	TGCAGTGCTAGATCACAGGGGGCGAATGGCTACACCTTC	CSARSQGANGYTF
TRBJ1-5	many	-	TRBV19	TGTGCCAGTAGTAGCCCGTCGGGAAGCAATCAGCCCCAGCATTTT	CASSSPSGSNQPQHF
TRBJ2-5	-	TRBD2	TRBV3-1	TGTGCCAGCAGCCAAGAAGGGACTAGAGGGGCGGGGGAGACCCAGTACTTC	CASSQEGTRGAGETQYF
TRBJ1-2	many	-	TRBV5-1	TGCGCCAGCAGCTTGGACAGGGAGTATGGCTACACCTTC	CASSLDREYGYTF
TRBJ2-3	many	-	TRBV3-1	TGTGCCAGCAGCCAATACGACCGACCAAGGGATACGCAGTATTTT	CASSQYDRPRDTQYF
TRBJ2-3	many	-	TRBV29-1	TGCAGCGTTGGCCCTAACCGGGACCGAGATACGCAGTATTTT	CSVGPNRDRDTQYF
TRBJ1-6	-	-	TRBV5-6	TGTGCCAGCAGCGCCCAAGGACCGAACGTTAATTCACCCCTCCACTTT	CASSAQGPNVNSPLHF
TRBJ2-3	many	TRBD1	TRBV20-1	TGCAGTGCAGCGAGACAGGGGTCTAGCACAGATACGCAGTATTTT	CSAARQGSSTDTQYF
TRBJ2-3	many	TRBD2	TRBV7-2	TGTGCCAGCAGCATTGGGACTAGCGGGGGTACAGATACGCAGTATTTT	CASSIGTSGGTDTQYF
TRBJ1-1	many	TRBD1	TRBV5-4	TGTGCCAGCAGCTTGGACAGGGGGAACACTGAAGCTTTCTTT	CASSLDRGNTEAFF
TRBJ2-5	many	TRBD1	TRBV15	TGTGCCACCAGCAGAGATCAGGGGGCTCAAGAGACCCAGTACTTC	CATSRDQGAQETQYF
TRBJ1-5	many	-	TRBV4-1	TGCGCCAGCAGCCAAGATTGGACAGCTCTGGAACAGCCCCAGCATTTT	CASSQDWTALEQPQHF
TRBJ2-7	many	-	TRBV7-9	TGTGCCAGCAGCGGCCTCGGGGACGCCGCCTACGAGCAGTACTTC	CASSGLGDAAYEQYF
TRBJ1-5	-	-	TRBV29-1	TGCAGCGTCAGAGATAGCAATCAGTCCCAGCATTTT	CSVRDSNQSQHF